The 16 T cell receptor beta chains reported below all come from one sample, sequenced in a study of blood T cell repertoires in COVID-19. The protocol was immunoSEQ multiplex PCR, while the TCRdb copy is restricted to in-frame clones and leaves out a portion. The table lists around 130,000 clones, almost 85% of them singletons. The material sequenced was PBMCs or T cells enriched from blood (not recorded which). The source of these receptors is a woman aged 50 to 60 with acute COVID-19.

This chain uses TRBV11-3 with TRBJ1-6, with TRBD1 as a possible D gene (5 bases). Germline V gene lookup returns CDR1 SGHNT and CDR2 YENEEA. V shed 5 bases and J shed 14 bases, with 13 bases lying between them. This CDR3 is built from 12 residues. The chain's CDR3 is CASSPTGRTLHF. As DNA, the CDR3 is TGTGCCAGCAGCCCAACAGGACGCACCCTCCACTTT.

The genes are TRBV5-4 and TRBJ2-1; D is perhaps TRBD2 (6 bases). Germline CDR1 is SGHNT and CDR2 is YYREEE (reference sequence). V gave up 7 bases and J gave up 7 bases, with 18 bases separating them. The CDR3 loop spans 14 amino acids. CDR3 in DNA: TGTGCCAGCCTAGCGCCGGGCGGTGGGAATGAGCAGTTCTTC. Its translation: CASLAPGGGNEQFF.

The rearrangement links TRBV20-1 to TRBJ2-5, with 7 bases aligning to TRBD1. The germline V gene encodes CDR1 DFQATT and CDR2 SNEGSKA (reference sequence). The CDR3 extends over 14 amino acids. V was pared by 3 bases and J by 2 bases, with 6 bases of the junction left unmatched. CDR3 amino acids: CSASEGAVQETQYF. The CDR3 DNA sequence: TGCAGTGCTAGTGAGGGGGCGGTTCAAGAGACCCAGTACTTC.

This sequence joins TRBV7-2 and TRBJ2-3; 10 bases agree with TRBD2. Germline CDR1 and CDR2: SGHTA and FQGNSA. J was trimmed by 5 bases and V by 5 bases; bases with no gene match: 16. There are 18 residues in the CDR3. The CDR3 sequence: CASSPTLGLGTSVDTQYF. The CDR3 coding sequence is TGTGCCAGCAGCCCGACTCTGGGGTTGGGGACTAGCGTAGATACGCAGTATTTT.

The chain joins TRBV9 to TRBJ1-1, with D uncertain. CDR1 SGDLS and CDR2 YYNGEE come from the germline V gene. Trimming took off 1 base at V and 7 bases at J, with 11 bases between the two ends. This CDR3 has 13 residues. CDR3 in DNA: TGTGCCAGCAGCGTATGGTCCTCCAGTGAAGCTTTCTTT. Amino acids: CASSVWSSSEAFF.

This clone was seen a handful of times. The chain is built from TRBV2 and TRBJ1-5, with D maybe TRBD1 (5 bases). The CDR3 totals 16 residues. The V and J ends lost 6 bases and 2 bases respectively, with 17 bases between them. CDR1 and CDR2 (germline): SNHLY, FYNNEI. In nucleotides, the CDR3 is TGTGCCAGCAGCAAAGCCCTACCGACAGGCAATCAGCCCCAGCATTTT. Translation gives CASSKALPTGNQPQHF. Combining the CDR3 with reference TRBV2 and TRBJ1-5 gives the whole variable domain EPEVTQTPSHQVTQMGQEVILRCVPISNHLYFYWYRQILGQKVEFLVSFYNNEISEKSEIFDDQFSVERPDGSNFTLKIRSTKLEDSAMYFCASSKALPTGNQPQHFGDGTRLSIL.

The chain couples TRBV2 to TRBJ1-3; D remains ambiguous. V lost 5 bases and J 0 bases, leaving 5 bases between the germline ends. From germline, CDR1 is SNHLY and CDR2 FYNNEI. This CDR3 has 13 amino acids. CDR3 coding DNA: TGTGCCAGCAGTCGCGACTCTGGAAACACCATATATTTT. As protein: CASSRDSGNTIYF. Together with reference TRBV2 and TRBJ1-3, the CDR3 gives the full variable domain: EPEVTQTPSHQVTQMGQEVILRCVPISNHLYFYWYRQILGQKVEFLVSFYNNEISEKSEIFDDQFSVERPDGSNFTLKIRSTKLEDSAMYFCASSRDSGNTIYFGEGSWLTVV.

This chain connects TRBV29-1 to TRBJ2-7; 9 nucleotides match TRBD1. Losses at the gene ends were 4 bases for V and 6 bases for J; bases not matched to a gene: 10. From germline, CDR1 is SQVTM and CDR2 ANQGSEA. CDR3 length equals 14 residues. Here the CDR3 DNA reads TGCAGCGTTGCCCCCCCGGGACAGGGCTCCGAGCAGTACTTC. As protein: CSVAPPGQGSEQYF.

The gene calls are TRBV4-1 and TRBJ1-2, with TRBD1 matching over 7 bases. The V segment lost 4 bases and the J segment 1 base; nucleotides outside the gene matches: 6. The germline V gene has CDR1 MGHRA and CDR2 YSYEKL. This CDR3 spans 15 amino acids. CDR3 in amino acids: CASSPRQGGNYGYTF. CDR3 in DNA: TGCGCCAGCAGCCCAAGACAGGGAGGTAACTATGGCTACACCTTC.

V usage is TRBV10-3 and J usage is TRBJ1-2, with D hard to call. Germline lookup yields CDR1 ENHRY and CDR2 SYGVKD. This CDR3 has 14 amino acids. Trimming cost V 2 bases and J 4 bases, with 11 bases left between them. CDR3 DNA sequence: TGTGCCATCAGTGAGGAGAACGGGGTCTATGGCTACACCTTC. It is translated as CAISEENGVYGYTF.

This rearrangement joins TRBV2 to TRBJ2-1; possibly TRBD2 for D (6 bases). Trimming took off 8 bases at V and 1 base at J, with 9 bases between the two ends. Looked up from germline, CDR1 is SNHLY and CDR2 is FYNNEI. This CDR3 comprises 13 residues. CDR3 loop: CASGRDSYNEQFF. The DNA for the CDR3 is TGTGCCAGCGGGCGGGATTCCTACAATGAGCAGTTCTTC.

This clone has more than one count but fewer than ten. This chain joins TRBV7-2 and TRBJ1-1, with 10 bases matching TRBD1. V dropped 0 bases and J dropped 6; count of bases not matched to a gene: 4. The germline gives CDR1 SGHTA, CDR2 FQGNSA. The CDR3 is 15 residues long. CDR3 bases: TGTGCCAGCAGCTTAGCGGGACAGGGGACCGCTGAAGCTTTCTTT. Translating it yields CASSLAGQGTAEAFF. Together with reference TRBV7-2 and TRBJ1-1, the CDR3 gives the full variable domain: GAGVSQSPSNKVTEKGKDVELRCDPISGHTALYWYRQSLGQGLEFLIYFQGNSAPDKSGLPSDRFSAERTGGSVSTLTIQRTQQEDSAVYLCASSLAGQGTAEAFFGQGTRLTVV.

The rearrangement links TRBV7-2 to TRBJ2-3, with a weak D call TRBD2 (5 bases). Germline CDR1 reads SGHTA; CDR2 reads FQGNSA. This CDR3 contains 12 residues. Trimming removed 5 bases from V and 6 bases from J, with 9 bases in between. The CDR3 loop reads CASSRGGDTQYF. The CDR3 DNA reads as TGTGCCAGCAGCCGAGGAGGTGATACGCAGTATTTT.

The CDR3, as DNA: TGTGCCAGCAGCAGGAGGGACCGTTCCTACGAGCAGTACTTC. It codes for CASSRRDRSYEQYF. This chain uses TRBV9 with TRBJ2-7, with D perhaps TRBD2 (6 bases). CDR3 size: 14 residues. V was clipped by 4 bases and J by 1 base, with 12 bases between them. Per the germline V gene, CDR1 is SGDLS and CDR2 is YYNGEE.

This clone has more than one count but fewer than ten. The rearrangement links TRBV6-1 to TRBJ2-1; 10 bases align to TRBD2. J was trimmed by 6 bases and V by 1 base; bases with no gene match: 12. CDR1 and CDR2 (germline): MNHNS, SASEGT. The CDR3 runs 18 residues. The CDR3: CASSEVVAGTSAFNEQFF. The CDR3 coding sequence is TGTGCCAGCAGTGAAGTCGTAGCAGGGACTAGCGCATTCAATGAGCAGTTCTTC.

The chain employs TRBV5-1 and TRBJ2-7; TRBD1 matches 12 bases. Per germline, CDR1 SGHRS and CDR2 YFSETQ. The V gene end was trimmed by 0 bases and the J gene end by 7 bases; junction bases not matched to a gene: 5. The CDR3 contains 15 residues. The CDR3 DNA reads as TGCGCCAGCAGCTTGGCGGGACAGGGGGCTGCGGAGCAGTACTTC. Amino acids: CASSLAGQGAAEQYF.